This is a list of T cell receptor beta chains from one sample in a study of response to subunit inactivated influenza vaccine. TCRdb used MiXCR to reprocess the RT-PCR reads, holding one entry per CDR3 protein. This table holds 200,000 to 300,000 distinct CDR3 sequences, over 9% found once. This material consisted of non-naive T cells sorted from PBMCs, taken roughly 2 weeks before vaccination. These receptors all come from a man over 45 who received an inactivated influenza vaccine. Each CDR3 is given with its conserved first and last residue. Fields, in order: clone size, V gene, J gene, D gene, CDR3 protein, CDR3 DNA. The D gene is left open where the match is weak. Rows give clone size only sometimes, using once, few, many, or a class for an expanded clone.

many	TRBV6-2/TRBV6-3	TRBJ2-7	TRBD2	CASSYRLAGSSYEQYF	TGTGCCAGCAGTTACCGACTAGCGGGGAGCTCCTACGAGCAGTACTTC
few	TRBV13	TRBJ1-1	-	CASSLSRDMGSANTEAFF	TGTGCCAGCAGCTTATCGAGGGACATGGGAAGCGCTAACACTGAAGCTTTCTTT
few	TRBV6-5	TRBJ2-2	-	CASSYVGTGELFF	TGTGCCAGCAGTTACGTGGGGACCGGGGAGCTGTTTTTT
few	TRBV4-2	TRBJ2-3	-	CASSKEHTDTQYF	TGTGCCAGCAGCAAAGAACACACAGATACGCAGTATTTT
-	TRBV27	TRBJ1-4	-	CASSFHDRPTNEKLFF	TGTGCCAGCAGTTTCCATGACAGGCCAACTAATGAAAAACTGTTTTTT
few	TRBV7-2	TRBJ1-1	TRBD1	CASSRPGQGSSEAFF	TGTGCCAGCAGCAGGCCGGGACAGGGGTCTTCTGAAGCTTTCTTT
few	TRBV4-3	TRBJ2-1	-	CASSPGGTLTGNEQFF	TGCGCCAGCAGCCCGGGTGGGACTCTTACGGGCAATGAGCAGTTCTTC
-	TRBV4-3	TRBJ2-7	TRBD1	CASSQERTGLIEQYF	TGCGCCAGCAGCCAAGAGCGGACAGGATTAATCGAGCAGTACTTC
-	TRBV12-3/TRBV12-4	TRBJ2-3	-	CASSLGSTTDTQYF	TGTGCCAGCAGTTTAGGCTCCACGACAGATACGCAGTATTTT
-	TRBV6-2/TRBV6-3	TRBJ1-2	TRBD1	CASRDTGALVYGYTF	TGTGCCAGCAGAGACACAGGGGCTCTGGTCTATGGCTACACCTTC
-	TRBV28	TRBJ2-3	-	CASLSGHTDTEYF	TGTGCCAGTTTGAGCGGCCACACAGATACGGAGTATTTT
-	TRBV20-1	TRBJ1-2	-	CSARDKPNYGYTF	TGCAGTGCTAGAGATAAGCCTAACTATGGCTACACCTTC
few	TRBV5-1	TRBJ2-5	TRBD1	CASSLQDREETQYF	TGCGCCAGCAGCTTGCAGGACAGGGAAGAGACCCAGTACTTC
-	TRBV6-1	TRBJ2-7	-	CASREGGYEQYF	TGTGCCAGCAGGGAAGGGGGTTACGAGCAGTACTTC
-	TRBV10-3	TRBJ2-5	TRBD1	CAISEGGQPQETQYF	TGTGCCATCAGTGAGGGGGGACAGCCCCAAGAGACCCAGTACTTC
many	TRBV20-1	TRBJ2-7	-	CSAKVAYFGSDSYEQYF	TGCAGTGCTAAGGTTGCTTATTTCGGGAGTGACTCCTACGAGCAGTACTTC
-	TRBV10-3	TRBJ2-7	-	CAISEGQGDGYEQYF	TGTGCCATCAGTGAGGGTCAAGGGGATGGCTACGAGCAGTACTTC
few	TRBV20-1	TRBJ2-3	TRBD2	CSASNPGLATSDTQYF	TGCAGTGCTTCAAACCCGGGACTAGCGACCTCAGATACGCAGTATTTT
few	TRBV29-1	TRBJ2-1	-	CSVVPYNNEQFF	TGCAGCGTTGTCCCCTACAACAATGAGCAGTTCTTC
few	TRBV7-9	TRBJ1-1	-	CASSTRGGIMNTEAFF	TGTGCCAGCAGCACTCGAGGGGGGATAATGAACACTGAAGCTTTCTTT
-	TRBV7-9	TRBJ2-1	TRBD1	CASSPTRDRAYNEQFF	TGTGCCAGCAGTCCGACCCGGGACAGGGCCTACAATGAGCAGTTCTTC
few	TRBV27	TRBJ2-7	TRBD1	CASSFGQGTYEQYF	TGTGCCAGCAGTTTCGGACAGGGAACCTACGAGCAGTACTTC
-	TRBV2	TRBJ2-1	TRBD1	CASSAGGTYNEQFF	TGTGCCAGCAGTGCAGGGGGAACCTACAATGAGCAGTTCTTC
many	TRBV7-3	TRBJ2-7	TRBD2	CASSLRGVGTSGRASSYEQYF	TGTGCCAGCAGCTTAAGAGGAGTGGGGACTAGCGGGAGGGCAAGTTCCTACGAGCAGTACTTC
many	TRBV12-3/TRBV12-4	TRBJ2-1	TRBD2	CASSISGGFNEQFF	TGTGCCAGCAGTATAAGCGGGGGGTTTAATGAGCAGTTCTTC
few	TRBV7-6	TRBJ2-2	-	CASSLGGLVLGTTGELFF	TGTGCCAGCAGCTTAGGCGGATTGGTACTAGGGACAACCGGGGAGCTGTTTTTT
-	TRBV6-1	TRBJ1-1	TRBD1	CASRPGQLNTEAFF	TGTGCCAGCAGGCCGGGACAGCTGAACACTGAAGCTTTCTTT
few	TRBV12-3/TRBV12-4	TRBJ1-6	-	CASSFGVNSPLHF	TGTGCCAGCAGTTTCGGAGTAAATTCACCCCTCCACTTT
few	TRBV21-1	TRBJ2-7	-	CASSKEGPGPEQYF	TGTGCCAGCAGCAAAGAGGGGCCAGGGCCCGAGCAGTACTTC
-	TRBV6-1	TRBJ2-1	-	CASSPPGRTYNEQFF	TGTGCCAGCAGCCCGCCCGGTAGAACCTACAATGAGCAGTTCTTC
-	TRBV20-1	TRBJ2-2	-	CSAWNTGELFF	TGCAGTGCTTGGAACACCGGGGAGCTGTTTTTT
few	TRBV3-1	TRBJ2-2	-	CASSRSLAGLNTGELFF	TGTGCCAGCAGCCGATCCCTCGCAGGGTTGAACACCGGGGAGCTGTTTTTT
many	TRBV2	TRBJ2-2	-	CASSETATGELFF	TGTGCCAGCAGTGAAACCGCCACCGGGGAGCTGTTTTTT
few	TRBV6-1	TRBJ2-2	-	CASGRMANTGELFF	TGTGCCAGCGGACGGATGGCCAACACCGGGGAGCTGTTTTTT
-	TRBV5-1	TRBJ2-7	TRBD2	CASSLASGGSEQYF	TGCGCCAGCAGCTTGGCTAGCGGGGGGTCCGAGCAGTACTTC
few	TRBV6-1	TRBJ1-2	TRBD1	CASSDWDRGSWNYGYTF	TGTGCCAGCAGTGATTGGGACAGGGGCTCCTGGAACTATGGCTACACCTTC
-	TRBV4-2	TRBJ2-5	-	CASSQGTQGLRQETQYF	TGTGCCAGCAGCCAAGGAACGCAAGGGTTGAGACAAGAGACCCAGTACTTC
-	TRBV2	TRBJ2-1	-	CASSGIEIHEQFF	TGTGCCAGCAGTGGAATAGAGATCCATGAGCAGTTCTTC
-	TRBV3-1	TRBJ2-1	TRBD2	CASSPFGGSENNEQFF	TGTGCCAGCAGCCCGTTCGGCGGGAGTGAAAACAATGAGCAGTTCTTC
-	TRBV7-8	TRBJ2-2	TRBD2	CASSLLAGSLDTGELFF	TGTGCCAGCAGCTTGTTAGCGGGGAGCCTGGACACCGGGGAGCTGTTTTTT
many	TRBV7-2	TRBJ2-7	-	CASSLSTGRISYEQYF	TGTGCCAGCAGCTTATCCACAGGCCGGATCTCCTACGAGCAGTACTTC
-	TRBV2	TRBJ2-5	-	CASSEARVNQETQYF	TGTGCCAGCAGTGAAGCGCGAGTGAACCAAGAGACCCAGTACTTC
-	TRBV12-3/TRBV12-4	TRBJ1-3	TRBD1	CASSLPQGAGGNTIYF	TGTGCCAGCAGTCTGCCCCAGGGGGCAGGTGGAAACACCATATATTTT
few	TRBV5-1	TRBJ2-1	-	CASSPGDYNEQFF	TGCGCCAGCAGCCCCGGGGACTACAATGAGCAGTTCTTC
many	TRBV20-1	TRBJ1-1	TRBD1	CSARDGTVGSKAFF	TGCAGTGCTAGAGACGGGACAGTCGGTTCAAAAGCTTTCTTT
few	TRBV28	TRBJ2-4	TRBD1	CASRDSQNIQYF	TGTGCCAGTCGGGACAGTCAAAACATTCAGTACTTC
-	TRBV19	TRBJ2-2	TRBD2	CASSFTLAGGTGELFF	TGTGCCAGTAGCTTTACACTAGCGGGGGGCACCGGGGAGCTGTTTTTT
-	TRBV6-1	TRBJ2-1	-	CASSERRRNEQFF	TGTGCCAGCAGTGAAAGACGACGGAATGAGCAGTTCTTC
-	TRBV7-2	TRBJ2-1	-	CASSGRGVNEQFF	TGTGCCAGCAGCGGGAGAGGGGTAAATGAGCAGTTCTTC
few	TRBV13	TRBJ2-4	-	CASSSPTSNIQYF	TGTGCCAGCAGCTCCCCGACTAGTAACATTCAGTACTTC
many	TRBV20-1	TRBJ2-1	TRBD2	CSARRLAGGEAEQFF	TGCAGTGCAAGACGTCTAGCGGGAGGTGAGGCTGAGCAGTTCTTC
-	TRBV28	TRBJ2-1	-	CASSFERTHNEQFF	TGTGCCAGCAGTTTTGAGAGGACCCACAATGAGCAGTTCTTC
few	TRBV5-1	TRBJ1-4	-	CASSLVGSTNEKLFF	TGCGCCAGCAGCTTGGTAGGGTCAACTAATGAAAAACTGTTTTTT
many	TRBV4-1	TRBJ2-5	-	CASSQDGMYQETQYF	TGCGCCAGCAGCCAAGATGGGATGTACCAAGAGACCCAGTACTTC
-	TRBV29-1	TRBJ2-6	-	CSGWSGGANVLTF	TGCAGCGGCTGGAGCGGCGGGGCCAACGTCCTGACTTTC
few	TRBV5-1	TRBJ2-7	TRBD1	CASRRGTDSIYEQYF	TGCGCCAGCAGACGAGGGACAGACAGCATTTACGAGCAGTACTTC
-	TRBV29-1	TRBJ2-5	TRBD2	CSVALAGGAETQYF	TGCAGCGTTGCACTAGCGGGAGGAGCAGAGACCCAGTACTTC